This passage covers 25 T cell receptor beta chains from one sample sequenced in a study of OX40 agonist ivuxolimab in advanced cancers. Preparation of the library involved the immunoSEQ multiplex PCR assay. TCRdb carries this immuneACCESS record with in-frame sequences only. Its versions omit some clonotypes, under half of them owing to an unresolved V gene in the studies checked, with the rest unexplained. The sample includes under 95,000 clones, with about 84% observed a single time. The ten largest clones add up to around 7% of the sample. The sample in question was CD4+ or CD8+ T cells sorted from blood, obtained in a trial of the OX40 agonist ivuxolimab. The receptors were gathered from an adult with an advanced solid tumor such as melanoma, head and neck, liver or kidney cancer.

The CDR3 DNA reads TGTGCCAGCAGTGAAGCGGGGACAGTTACCTACGAGCAGTACTTC. Translated: CASSEAGTVTYEQYF. J is TRBJ2-7 and V is TRBV6-1; TRBD1 matches at 7 bases. The germline CDR1 and CDR2 sequences are MNHNS and SASEGT. This CDR3 is 15 amino acids long. Germline trimming cut 0 bases from V and 2 bases from J; bases unmatched to any gene: 4.

The chain's CDR3 is CASSYVAGGYNEQFF. CDR3 in DNA: TGTGCCAGCAGCTACGTAGCGGGGGGCTACAATGAGCAGTTCTTC. The chain combines TRBV7-3 with TRBJ2-1; 10 bases are a match to TRBD2. CDR3 size: 15 residues. The germline CDR1 and CDR2 sequences are SGHTA and FQGTGA. V trimming: 4 bases; J trimming: 3 bases; junction bases outside the gene matches: 3. Full variable domain (rest looked up from reference TRBV7-3 and TRBJ2-1): GAGVSQTPSNKVTEKGKYVELRCDPISGHTALYWYRQSLGQGPEFLIYFQGTGAADDSGLPNDRFFAVRPEGSVSTLKIQRTERGDSAVYLCASSYVAGGYNEQFFGPGTRLTVL.

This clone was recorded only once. This chain's CDR3 is CSALLYEQYF. The CDR3 coding sequence is TGCAGTGCTTTGCTATACGAGCAGTACTTC. This chain connects TRBV20-1 to TRBJ2-7; D unclear. The CDR3 runs 10 residues. CDR1 is DFQATT and CDR2 is SNEGSKA in the germline V gene (reference sequence). The V end lost 5 bases, the J end lost 4 bases, and 6 bases lay between the germline ends.

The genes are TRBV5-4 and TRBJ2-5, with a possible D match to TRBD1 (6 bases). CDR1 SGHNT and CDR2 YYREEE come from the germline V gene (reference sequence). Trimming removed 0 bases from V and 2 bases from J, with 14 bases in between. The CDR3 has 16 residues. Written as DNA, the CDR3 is TGTGCCAGCAGCTTGGGATGGGACACCTATCAAGAGACCCAGTACTTC. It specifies CASSLGWDTYQETQYF.

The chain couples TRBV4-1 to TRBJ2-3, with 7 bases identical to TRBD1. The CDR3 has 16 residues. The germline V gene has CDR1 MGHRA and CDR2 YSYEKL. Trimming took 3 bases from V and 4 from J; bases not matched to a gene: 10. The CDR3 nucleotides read TGCGCCAGCAGCCACGTGATCACAGGGGAGTCAGATACGCAGTATTTT. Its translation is CASSHVITGESDTQYF.

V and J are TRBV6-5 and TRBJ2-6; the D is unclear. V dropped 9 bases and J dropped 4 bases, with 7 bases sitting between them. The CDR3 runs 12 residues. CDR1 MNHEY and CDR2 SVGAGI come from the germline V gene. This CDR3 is CASRKGANVLTF. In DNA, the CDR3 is TGTGCCAGTCGAAAAGGGGCCAACGTCCTGACTTTC.

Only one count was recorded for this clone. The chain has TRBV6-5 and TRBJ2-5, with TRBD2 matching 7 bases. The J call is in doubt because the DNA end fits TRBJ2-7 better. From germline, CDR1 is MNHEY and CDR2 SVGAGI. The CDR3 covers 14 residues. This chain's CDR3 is CASSPREGPYEQYF. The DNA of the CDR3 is TGTGCCAGCAGTCCGAGGGAGGGCCCCTACGAGCAGTACTTC.

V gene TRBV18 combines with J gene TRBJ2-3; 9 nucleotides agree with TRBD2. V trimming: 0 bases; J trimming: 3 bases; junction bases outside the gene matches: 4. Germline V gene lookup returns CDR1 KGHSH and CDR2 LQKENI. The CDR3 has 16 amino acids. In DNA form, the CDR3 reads TGTGCCAGCTCACCACCGGGACTAGCCCCAACAGATACGCAGTATTTT. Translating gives CASSPPGLAPTDTQYF.

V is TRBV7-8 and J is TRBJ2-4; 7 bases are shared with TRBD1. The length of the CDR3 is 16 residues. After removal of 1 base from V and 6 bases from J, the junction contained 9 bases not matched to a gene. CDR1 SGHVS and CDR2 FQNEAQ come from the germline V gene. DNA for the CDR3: TGTGCCAGCAGCTTAGTGAGTAGGGGGCTCGGAAACATTCAGTACTTC. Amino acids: CASSLVSRGLGNIQYF.

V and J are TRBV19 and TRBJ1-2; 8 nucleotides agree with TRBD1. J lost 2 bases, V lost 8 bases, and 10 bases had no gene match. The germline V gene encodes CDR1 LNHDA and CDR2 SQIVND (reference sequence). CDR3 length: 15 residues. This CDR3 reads CASVLGQGGNYGYTF. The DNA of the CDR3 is TGTGCCAGTGTGCTCGGACAGGGAGGGAACTATGGCTACACCTTC.

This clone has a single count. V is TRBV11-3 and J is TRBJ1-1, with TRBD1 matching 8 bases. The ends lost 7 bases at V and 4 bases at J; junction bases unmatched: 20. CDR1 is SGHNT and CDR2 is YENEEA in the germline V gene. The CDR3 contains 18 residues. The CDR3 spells CASTPGVIQGAGTTEAFF. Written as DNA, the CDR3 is TGTGCCAGCACCCCCGGGGTGATTCAGGGGGCCGGCACCACTGAAGCTTTCTTT.

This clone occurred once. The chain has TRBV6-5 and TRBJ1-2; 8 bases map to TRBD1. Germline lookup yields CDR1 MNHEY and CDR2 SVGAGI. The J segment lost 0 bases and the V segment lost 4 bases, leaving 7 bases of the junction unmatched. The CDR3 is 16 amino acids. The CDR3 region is CASSWGMGQANYGYTF. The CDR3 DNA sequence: TGTGCCAGCAGTTGGGGGATGGGACAGGCTAACTATGGCTACACCTTC.

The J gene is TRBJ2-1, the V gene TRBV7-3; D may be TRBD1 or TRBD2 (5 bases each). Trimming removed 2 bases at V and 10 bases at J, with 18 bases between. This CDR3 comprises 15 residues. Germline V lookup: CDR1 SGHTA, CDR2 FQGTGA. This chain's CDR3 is CASSLVSGGANEQFF. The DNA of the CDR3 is TGTGCCAGCAGCTTAGTATCTGGGGGTGCGAACGAGCAGTTCTTC.

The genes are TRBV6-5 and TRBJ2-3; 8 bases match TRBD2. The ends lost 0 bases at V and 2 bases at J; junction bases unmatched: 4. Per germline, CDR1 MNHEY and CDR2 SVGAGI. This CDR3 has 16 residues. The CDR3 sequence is CASSYSLAGSTDTQYF. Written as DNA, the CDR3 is TGTGCCAGCAGTTACTCTTTAGCGGGGTCCACAGATACGCAGTATTTT.

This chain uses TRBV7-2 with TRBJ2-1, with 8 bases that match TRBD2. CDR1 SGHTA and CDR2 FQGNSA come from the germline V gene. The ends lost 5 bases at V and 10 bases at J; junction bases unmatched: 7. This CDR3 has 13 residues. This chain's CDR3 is CASSPYLAGEQFF. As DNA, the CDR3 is TGTGCCAGCAGCCCTTACCTAGCGGGCGAGCAGTTCTTC.

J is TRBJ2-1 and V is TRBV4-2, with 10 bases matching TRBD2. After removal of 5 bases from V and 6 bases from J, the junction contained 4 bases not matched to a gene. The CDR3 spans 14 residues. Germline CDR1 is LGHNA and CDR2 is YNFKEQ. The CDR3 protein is CASSLGTSVNEQFF. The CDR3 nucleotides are TGTGCCAGCAGCTTAGGGACTAGCGTCAATGAGCAGTTCTTC.

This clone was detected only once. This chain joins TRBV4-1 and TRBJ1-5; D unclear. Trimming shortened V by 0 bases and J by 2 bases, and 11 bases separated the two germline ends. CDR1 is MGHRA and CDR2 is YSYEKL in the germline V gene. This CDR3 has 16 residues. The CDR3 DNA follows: TGCGCCAGCAGCCAAGATTTAGGGTTGCGCAATCAGCCCCAGCATTTT. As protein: CASSQDLGLRNQPQHF.

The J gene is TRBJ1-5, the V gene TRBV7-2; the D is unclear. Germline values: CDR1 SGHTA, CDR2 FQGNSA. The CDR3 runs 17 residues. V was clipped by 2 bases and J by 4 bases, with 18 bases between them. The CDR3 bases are TGTGCCAGCAGCTTATCGCCGTACGGGCAACCAAATCAGCCCCAGCATTTT. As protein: CASSLSPYGQPNQPQHF.

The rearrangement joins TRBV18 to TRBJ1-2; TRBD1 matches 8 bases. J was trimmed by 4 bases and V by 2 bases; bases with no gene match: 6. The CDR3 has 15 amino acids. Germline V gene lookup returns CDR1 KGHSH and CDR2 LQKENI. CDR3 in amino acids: CASSPMPGQVYGYTF. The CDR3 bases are TGTGCCAGCTCACCAATGCCGGGACAGGTCTATGGCTACACCTTC.

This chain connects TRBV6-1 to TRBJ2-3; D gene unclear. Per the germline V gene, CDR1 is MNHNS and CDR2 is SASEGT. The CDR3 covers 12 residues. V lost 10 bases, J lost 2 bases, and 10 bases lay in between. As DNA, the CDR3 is TGTGCCACCCGGCGGACCACAGATACGCAGTATTTT. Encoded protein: CATRRTTDTQYF.

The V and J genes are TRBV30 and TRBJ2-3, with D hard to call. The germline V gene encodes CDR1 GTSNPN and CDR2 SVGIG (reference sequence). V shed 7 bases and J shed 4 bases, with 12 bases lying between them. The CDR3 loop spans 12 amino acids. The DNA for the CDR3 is TGTGCCTATTCCGTAGGCGCAGATACGCAGTATTTT. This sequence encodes CAYSVGADTQYF.

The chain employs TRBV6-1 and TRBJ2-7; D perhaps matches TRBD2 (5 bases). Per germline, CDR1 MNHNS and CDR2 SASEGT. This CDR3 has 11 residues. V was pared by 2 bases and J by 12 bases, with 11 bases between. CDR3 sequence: CASSEYREGYF. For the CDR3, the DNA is TGTGCCAGCAGTGAATACCGGGAAGGGTACTTC.

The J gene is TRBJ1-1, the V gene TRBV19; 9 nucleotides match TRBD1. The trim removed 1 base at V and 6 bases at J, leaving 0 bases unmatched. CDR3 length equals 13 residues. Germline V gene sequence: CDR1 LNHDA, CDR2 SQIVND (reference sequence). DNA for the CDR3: TGTGCCAGTAGTATAGGGACAGGGGCTGAAGCTTTCTTT. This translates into CASSIGTGAEAFF.

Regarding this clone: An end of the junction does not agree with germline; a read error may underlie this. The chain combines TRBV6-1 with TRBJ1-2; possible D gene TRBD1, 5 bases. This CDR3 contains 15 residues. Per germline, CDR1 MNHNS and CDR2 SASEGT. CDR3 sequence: CASREGTLPTNGYTF. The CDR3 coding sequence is TGTGCCAGCAGAGAAGGGACGTTACCTACGAATGGCTACACCTTC.

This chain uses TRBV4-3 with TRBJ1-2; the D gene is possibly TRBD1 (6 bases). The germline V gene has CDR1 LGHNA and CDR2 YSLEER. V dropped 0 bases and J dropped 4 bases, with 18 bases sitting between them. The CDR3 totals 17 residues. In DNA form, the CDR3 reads TGCGCCAGCAGCCAAGATTCTTCGGGGAACAGGGCCTATGGCTACACCTTC. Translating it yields CASSQDSSGNRAYGYTF.